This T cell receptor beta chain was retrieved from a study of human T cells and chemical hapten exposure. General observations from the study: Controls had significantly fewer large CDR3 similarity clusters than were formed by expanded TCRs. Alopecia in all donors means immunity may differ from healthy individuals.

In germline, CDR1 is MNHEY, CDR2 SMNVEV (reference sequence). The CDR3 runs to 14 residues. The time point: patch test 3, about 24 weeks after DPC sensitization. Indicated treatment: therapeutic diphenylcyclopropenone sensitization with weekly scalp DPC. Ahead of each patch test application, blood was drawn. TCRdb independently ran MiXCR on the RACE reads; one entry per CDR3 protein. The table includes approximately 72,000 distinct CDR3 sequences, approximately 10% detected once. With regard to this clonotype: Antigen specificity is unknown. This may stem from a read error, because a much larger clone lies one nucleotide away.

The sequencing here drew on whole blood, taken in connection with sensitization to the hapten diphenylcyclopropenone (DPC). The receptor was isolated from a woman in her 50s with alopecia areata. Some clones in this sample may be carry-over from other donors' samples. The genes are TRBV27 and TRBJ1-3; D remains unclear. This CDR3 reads CASSLKSSRNTIYF. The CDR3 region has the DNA TGTGCCAGCAGTTTAAAGAGCTCTAGAAACACCATATATTTT.